The present TCR beta chain was sequenced within a study of T-cell reconstitution after alpha-beta-depleted transplantation in children. General observations from the study: The main origin of T-cell counts and diversity one year after transplant was newly produced T cells.

Unique molecular identifiers were incorporated during preparation of the TCRbeta library. TCRdb recomputed calls from the PCR reads with MiXCR, one row per CDR3 protein. The sample lists approximately 430,000 distinct CDR3 sequences, around 15% seen once, with approximately 28% in the top ten. Trimming removed 1 base from V and 4 bases from J; junction bases left unmatched: 3. CDR3 length: 15 residues. Germline assignment: CDR1 SGHAT and CDR2 FQNNGV. In this sample, this clonotype turned up a few times. Its antigen is undetermined. The chain joins TRBV11-2 to TRBJ2-7; TRBD2 agrees at 11 bases. This material consisted of PBMCs, mostly from graft donor cells, taken 360 days after TCRalphabeta/CD19-depleted stem cell transplant. The source of this sequence is a boy in the first two years of life who had a stem cell transplant for Wiskott-Aldrich syndrome, so the T cells may come from the graft donor. CDR3 protein: CASSLVAGGLYEQYF. The CDR3 DNA reads TGTGCCAGCAGCTTAGTAGCGGGGGGGCTGTACGAGCAGTACTTC.